A selection of T cell receptor beta chains follows, all from one sample in a study of T-cell memory formation after mild COVID-19. One entry per CDR3 protein results from TCRdb running MiXCR on the 5' RACE reads. The sample carries about 110,000 distinct CDR3 sequences, over 15% recorded once. The sequenced material came from PBMCs or a T cell subset sorted from them (not recorded which). The source of these receptors is an adult woman who had mild COVID-19 (a few samples of this study predate the infection). Cell type and time point are not known. The CDR3 runs from the conserved cysteine through the conserved F or W. The D gene is left open where the match is weak. Size is omitted from some rows. Given values are once, few, many or a class for expanded clones.

V	size	J	D	CDR3	DNA
TRBV12-3/TRBV12-4	.	TRBJ2-3	.	CASKENLAQYF	TGTGCCAGCAAGGAAAACTTGGCGCAGTATTTT
TRBV15	few	TRBJ2-7	.	CATSVSGPKSSYEQYF	TGTGCCACCTCAGTATCAGGGCCAAAAAGCTCCTACGAGCAGTACTTC
TRBV28	.	TRBJ2-5	TRBD1	CASSLGQGDLQETQYF	TGTGCCAGCAGTTTGGGGCAGGGGGACCTACAAGAGACCCAGTACTTC
TRBV3-1	.	TRBJ2-1	.	CASSQEKSETYNEQFF	TGTGCCAGCAGCCAAGAAAAGTCAGAAACCTACAATGAGCAGTTCTTC
TRBV7-9	.	TRBJ2-1	TRBD2	CASSSHDGTSGNNEQFF	TGTGCCAGCAGCTCACACGACGGGACTAGCGGAAACAATGAGCAGTTCTTC
TRBV6-5	.	TRBJ2-2	.	CASSYNGGGYPTGELFF	TGTGCCAGCAGTTACAATGGGGGAGGTTATCCCACCGGGGAGCTGTTTTTT
TRBV7-6	few	TRBJ2-7	.	CASSLTSYYEQYF	TGTGCCAGCAGCTTAACCTCCTACTACGAGCAGTACTTC
TRBV5-1	few	TRBJ2-3	.	CASSSRETGDTQYF	TGCGCCAGCAGCTCCAGGGAGACGGGAGATACGCAGTATTTT
TRBV7-6	few	TRBJ2-3	.	CASSGAGGRTDTQYF	TGTGCCAGCAGCGGGGCCGGGGGGCGTACAGATACGCAGTATTTT
TRBV9	.	TRBJ2-1	.	CASSVGRLGVQGGNEQFF	TGTGCCAGCAGCGTAGGGCGTCTGGGCGTCCAAGGGGGGAATGAGCAGTTCTTC
TRBV28	few	TRBJ2-1	TRBD2	CASSLSGDYNEQFF	TGTGCCAGCAGTTTAAGCGGGGACTACAATGAGCAGTTCTTC
TRBV5-1	.	TRBJ2-7	TRBD2	CASSDGTSDSYEQYF	TGCGCCAGCAGTGATGGGACTAGCGACTCCTACGAGCAGTACTTC
TRBV29-1	.	TRBJ2-7	TRBD2	CSVEGLAGVDEQYF	TGCAGCGTTGAAGGTTTAGCGGGAGTAGACGAGCAGTACTTC
TRBV4-1	few	TRBJ1-3	TRBD1	CASSQADRDNTIYF	TGCGCCAGCAGCCAAGCCGACAGGGACAACACCATATATTTT